This T cell receptor (beta chain) derives from a study of T cells in localized non-small cell lung cancer. Overall study results and limits: Appearances in adjacent lung were noted for a median approximately 50 of the top 100 tumor clones.

Assay used: immunoSEQ multiplex PCR; TCRdb lists only in-frame clones, some missing. The sample has about 19,000 clones; just over 90% are singletons. The V end was cut by 1 base, the J end by 2 bases, with 12 bases between. This CDR3 spans 16 amino acids. The V gene's germline CDR1 is SGHTA and CDR2 FQGNSA. Note on this clone: What it recognizes is unknown.

The receptor's source is a male donor aged 60 or older with stage I squamous cell lung carcinoma. The gene calls are TRBV7-2 and TRBJ2-1, with D uncertain. The sequencing here drew on peripheral blood, taken before any cancer treatment. CDR3 protein: CASSLEAAATYNEQFF. DNA for the CDR3: TGTGCCAGCAGCTTAGAGGCAGCAGCTACCTACAATGAGCAGTTCTTC.